This T cell receptor beta chain was captured in a study of blood T cell repertoires in COVID-19. Study summary: The origin of the acute and convalescent COVID-19 samples was the United States, Italy and Spain.

The V gene end was trimmed by 4 bases and the J gene end by 8 bases; junction bases not matched to a gene: 14. Per the germline V gene, CDR1 is MGHRA and CDR2 is YSYEKL. There are 17 residues in the CDR3. Under the authors' procedure: Nucleated cell number was recorded as an estimate derived from reference gene primer amplification. Here immunoSEQ multiplex PCR was the method, and the copy in TCRdb shows in-frame clones only, minus some. V and J calls and clone size are those listed in that table; D and trimming were worked out from the DNA. The sample holds 100,000 to 150,000 clones, about 80% seen once.

The chain has TRBV4-1 and TRBJ1-6; 7 bases line up with TRBD1. The clonotype was recovered from a human donor in a cohort sampled during active COVID-19. The specimen was peripheral blood. Here the CDR3 reads CASSPLFSGTVHSPLHF. The CDR3 bases are TGCGCCAGCAGCCCCCTTTTCTCAGGGACAGTACATTCACCCCTCCACTTT.